This entry concerns a single TCR beta chain. TCRdb keeps only in-frame clones here, not all; method: immunoSEQ multiplex PCR. The table lists around 99,000 clones, about nine tenths of them singletons, with roughly 0.78% in the top ten. With 8 bases clipped from V and 2 bases from J, the junction kept 9 bases outside the gene matches. CDR1 and CDR2 from the germline V gene are SNHLY and FYNNEI. The CDR3 sequence is 15 residues long. The data belong to a study of T cell changes during pregnancy in multiple sclerosis. This sequence originates from a female donor in good health, enrolled as a control in a pregnancy study. V usage is TRBV2 and J usage is TRBJ1-5; 7 bases fit TRBD1. Material: peripheral blood, obtained in the third trimester of pregnancy. The CDR3 coding sequence is TGTGCCAGCTCCCTTAGGGGGCAGGGCAATCAGCCCCAGCATTTT. The encoded protein is CASSLRGQGNQPQHF.